This TCR beta chain is drawn from a study of blood T cell repertoires in COVID-19. About the research overall: T cells, B-cell-depleted T cells, or PBMCs provided the cDNA or gDNA that served as material.

Authors' processing steps: It was from reference gene primer amplification that nucleated cell counts were estimated. Measured with immunoSEQ multiplex PCR; TCRdb has only the in-frame clones, and not every one. From that table come the V and J calls and clone size; the DNA was used to work out D and trimming. The repertoire includes 60,000 to 70,000 clones, about 88% of them detected once, and around 10% sits in the top ten. Germline-derived CDR1 and CDR2 are SGHRS and YFSETQ. This CDR3 is 15 amino acids long. V gave up 4 bases and J gave up 0 bases; unmatched junction bases: 3. Clinical histories supplied by participants themselves formed the basis of cohort assignment. Among Cohort 3 donors, those recovered had two negative PCRs, clearance, or symptom resolution.

This chain uses TRBV5-1 with TRBJ2-1, with 8 positions matching TRBD2. Sequencing used PBMCs or T cells enriched from blood (not recorded which). The receptor was isolated from a woman aged 40 to 49 who had recovered from COVID-19. The CDR3 loop is CASSISGGSYNEQFF. CDR3 in DNA: TGCGCCAGCAGCATCAGCGGGGGCTCCTACAATGAGCAGTTCTTC.